Below are 9 T cell receptor beta chains sequenced from a single sample in a study of regulatory T cells in long-lasting Graves disease. With iRepertoire HTBI primers and Arm-PCR of CDR3 regions, TCR beta libraries were built. TCRdb re-called the multiplex PCR reads with MiXCR, one entry per CDR3 protein. The repertoire holds over 500,000 distinct CDR3 sequences, approximately 15% seen once, with about 18% in the top ten. Time point: newly diagnosed GD, antithyroid drugs for less than 3 months. Scientists built the TCR library using RNA that was extracted from PBMCs. These records were also assigned to another study, of T cells in Graves' hyperthyroidism and ophthalmopathy.

The material was peripheral blood mononuclear cells (PBMCs), obtained at new diagnosis, from a patient treated with antithyroid drugs. The receptors were sampled from a woman aged 25-40 years with Graves disease.

This clonotype was recorded many times. The chain carries TRBV28 and TRBJ2-1; D is perhaps TRBD2 (5 bases). V was clipped by 6 bases and J by 9 bases, with 15 bases between them. Germline V lookup: CDR1 MDHEN, CDR2 SYDVKM. The CDR3 is made up of 13 amino acids. In nucleotides, the CDR3 is TGTGCCAGCAGCCGCGGACGGGGTGGTGAGCAGTTCTTC. The encoded protein is CASSRGRGGEQFF.

This clonotype was counted between two and nine times. The chain couples TRBV10-3 to TRBJ2-3, with 11 bases aligning to TRBD2. The trim removed 3 bases at V and 6 bases at J, leaving 5 bases unmatched. CDR3 length equals 15 residues. Germline-derived CDR1 and CDR2 are ENHRY and SYGVKD. CDR3 sequence: CAISDPGLAEDTQYF. The CDR3 DNA is TGTGCCATCAGTGACCCGGGACTAGCGGAGGATACGCAGTATTTT.

This clonotype was recorded at least ten times. This chain joins TRBV18 and TRBJ1-2, with 9 bases identical to TRBD1. The CDR3 spans 15 residues. Germline V lookup: CDR1 KGHSH, CDR2 LQKENI. The J segment lost 8 bases and the V segment lost 4 bases, leaving 11 bases of the junction unmatched. This chain's CDR3 is CASSRERGQGRGYTF. In DNA, the CDR3 is TGTGCCAGCTCACGGGAGAGAGGACAGGGGCGCGGCTACACCTTC.

This clonotype was observed a handful of times. The rearrangement links TRBV20-1 to TRBJ2-2; the match to TRBD2 covers 10 bases. The CDR3 contains 17 residues. In germline, CDR1 is DFQATT, CDR2 SNEGSKA (reference sequence). The V segment lost 1 base and the J segment 7 bases; nucleotides outside the gene matches: 12. Here the CDR3 DNA reads TGCAGTGCTAGAGTACCAGCGGGAGGGCCTAATGTCGGGGAGCTGTTTTTT. As protein: CSARVPAGGPNVGELFF.

The chain recombines TRBV3-1 with TRBJ1-5; a weak D match, TRBD1 (5 bases). The V end was cut by 4 bases, the J end by 3 bases, with 13 bases between. There are 15 residues in the CDR3. From germline, CDR1 is LGHDT and CDR2 YNNKEL (reference sequence). In DNA, the CDR3 is TGTGCCAGCAGCCGAGCGGGGGGTCCCAATCAGCCCCAGCATTTT. Protein sequence: CASSRAGGPNQPQHF.

The table lists this clonotype with a few counts. The chain recombines TRBV5-1 with TRBJ2-7; D tentatively fits TRBD1 or TRBD2 (5 bases each). Germline lookup yields CDR1 SGHRS and CDR2 YFSETQ. V lost 5 bases and J lost 2, with 14 bases in between. This CDR3 is built from 14 residues. CDR3 amino acids: CASSGTMRTYEQYF. CDR3 coding DNA: TGCGCCAGCAGTGGGACCATGAGGACCTACGAGCAGTACTTC.

This clonotype was recorded at least ten times. The chain is built from TRBV28 and TRBJ1-3, with D perhaps matching TRBD1 (6 bases). The V end was cut by 3 bases, the J end by 7 bases, with 13 bases between. This CDR3 is built from 14 residues. The V gene's germline CDR1 is MDHEN and CDR2 SYDVKM. Here the CDR3 reads CASSFGQFSNTIYF. CDR3 DNA: TGTGCCAGCAGTTTTGGACAGTTCTCGAACACCATATATTTT. Together with reference TRBV28 and TRBJ1-3, the CDR3 gives the full variable domain: DVKVTQSSRYLVKRTGEKVFLECVQDMDHENMFWYRQDPGLGLRLIYFSYDVKMKEKGDIPEGYSVSREKKERFSLILESASTNQTSMYLCASSFGQFSNTIYFGEGSWLTVV.

At least ten counts were recorded for this clonotype. The J gene is TRBJ2-7, the V gene TRBV28; 7 bases fit TRBD1. There are 15 residues in the CDR3. Germline CDR1 is MDHEN and CDR2 is SYDVKM. J was trimmed by 4 bases and V by 5 bases; bases with no gene match: 11. CDR3 bases: TGTGCCAGCAGTCCCCAGGGGGAACGGATATACGAGCAGTACTTC. Translation: CASSPQGERIYEQYF.

This clonotype was counted at least ten times. The chain is built from TRBV7-2 and TRBJ1-2, with TRBD1 identical over 7 bases. CDR1 and CDR2 from the germline V gene are SGHTA and FQGNSA. This CDR3 is 16 amino acids long. V lost 4 bases and J lost 0; bases outside the gene matches: 8. The CDR3 nucleotides read TGTGCCAGCAGCTATGGCGGGACAGAAACTAACTATGGCTACACCTTC. Translating gives CASSYGGTETNYGYTF.